This T cell receptor (beta chain) was captured in a study of blood T cell repertoires in COVID-19. Data came from immunoSEQ multiplex PCR; TCRdb stores just in-frame clones and leaves some out. The sample records around 320,000 clones, roughly 90% being singletons. Germline V lookup: CDR1 KGHDR, CDR2 SFDVKD. This CDR3 comprises 15 residues. V lost 3 bases and J 2 bases, leaving 11 bases between the germline ends. This TCR derives from a woman aged 45-65 years who had been exposed to COVID-19. Sequencing was performed on PBMCs or T cells enriched from blood (not recorded which). This sequence joins TRBV24-1 and TRBJ2-3; TRBD1 is a possible D gene (6 bases). CDR3 region: CATSDQGQFTDTQYF. In nucleotides, the CDR3 is TGTGCCACCAGTGATCAAGGACAGTTCACAGATACGCAGTATTTT.